Listed below are T cell receptor beta chains from one sample, sequenced in a study of blood T cell repertoires in COVID-19. Assay: immunoSEQ multiplex PCR; the TCRdb copy retains only in-frame clones and omits some. The table lists tens of thousands of clones, 70% to 90% of them singletons. Sequencing input: peripheral blood. The receptors were gathered from a man at least 80 years old with acute or convalescent COVID-19. Both conserved end residues are part of each CDR3. The D gene is left open where the match is weak. Where a row states a size, it is once, few, many or the class of an expanded clone; other rows omit it.

j_call clone_size v_call d_call cdr3_length cdr3_aa cdr3_nt
TRBJ2-3 . TRBV5-8 TRBD2 16 CASSTEAGAWVDTQYF TGTGCCAGCAGCACCGAAGCGGGGGCTTGGGTAGATACGCAGTATTTT
TRBJ2-7 . TRBV6-5 TRBD1 12 CATQGASYEQYF TGTGCCACACAGGGGGCATCCTACGAGCAGTACTTC
TRBJ2-7 . TRBV28 TRBD2 15 CASSWTSGGVYEQYF TGTGCCAGCAGCTGGACTAGCGGGGGGGTATACGAGCAGTACTTC
TRBJ1-5 . TRBV12-2 . 15 CASRLAVQGNQPQHF TGTGCAAGTCGCTTAGCGGTTCAGGGGAATCAGCCCCAGCATTTT
TRBJ1-4 . TRBV3-1/TRBV3-2 . 11 CASSQGAKLFF TGTGCCAGCAGCCAAGGGGCAAAACTGTTTTTT
TRBJ2-3 . TRBV29-1 TRBD2 14 CSVATGGQTDTQYF TGCAGCGTTGCAACGGGGGGGCAAACAGATACGCAGTATTTT
TRBJ1-2 . TRBV6-7 . 19 CASTNGMAKRAGENYGYTF TGTGCCAGCACGAACGGGATGGCCAAAAGGGCAGGGGAAAACTATGGCTACACCTTC
TRBJ2-1 . TRBV7-2 . 11 CASSYYDEQFF TGTGCCAGCAGCTATTATGATGAGCAGTTCTTC
TRBJ2-7 . TRBV5-1 . 15 CASSSATETFYEQYF TGCGCCAGCAGCTCGGCGACAGAGACCTTCTACGAGCAGTACTTC
TRBJ2-1 . TRBV5-1 TRBD2 14 CASRDSGVYNEQFF TGCGCCAGCAGGGATAGCGGGGTCTACAATGAGCAGTTCTTC
TRBJ1-2 . TRBV4-1 . 16 CASSQDKSLYLYGYTF TGCGCCAGCAGCCAAGATAAGTCACTGTACCTCTATGGCTACACCTTC
TRBJ1-1 . TRBV11-3 TRBD1 13 CASSLNRGTEAFF TGTGCCAGCAGCTTAAACAGGGGCACTGAAGCTTTCTTT
TRBJ2-7 . TRBV7-9 TRBD1 15 CASSLGTGPTYEQYF TGTGCCAGCAGCTTAGGGACAGGACCTACCTACGAGCAGTACTTC
TRBJ2-3 . TRBV11-3 . 13 CASSPRPGDTQYF TGTGCCAGCAGCCCCCGCCCGGGAGATACGCAGTATTTT
TRBJ1-5 . TRBV29-1 . 13 CSVEAGEGQPQHF TGCAGCGTTGAAGCGGGGGAGGGCCAGCCCCAGCATTTT
TRBJ1-4 . TRBV5-5 . 17 CASSLLQGPTEGEKLFF TGTGCCAGCAGCTTGTTACAGGGCCCTACAGAGGGAGAAAAACTGTTTTTT
TRBJ2-3 . TRBV3-1/TRBV3-2 TRBD2 15 CASSGLAGSTDTQYF TGTGCCAGCAGCGGGCTAGCGGGGAGCACAGATACGCAGTATTTT
TRBJ2-7 . TRBV6-5 . 11 CASSWGRGLVF TGTGCCAGCAGTTGGGGTAGGGGCCTAGTCTTC
TRBJ2-3 . TRBV7-9 . 12 CASSLGLDTQYF TGTGCCAGCAGCCTCGGGTTAGATACGCAGTATTTT
TRBJ1-5 . TRBV2 . 13 CASDTGLDQPQHF TGTGCCAGCGATACAGGGCTGGATCAGCCCCAGCATTTT
TRBJ1-4 . TRBV21-1 . 12 CASCDRTEKLFF TGTGCCAGCTGCGACAGGACTGAAAAACTGTTTTTT
TRBJ2-1 once TRBV6-1 TRBD1 16 CASSDVGDRVYNEQFF TGTGCCAGCAGTGATGTGGGGGACAGGGTCTACAATGAGCAGTTCTTC
TRBJ2-3 . TRBV5-4 TRBD2 16 CASSPGPSGALDTQYF TGTGCCAGCAGCCCGGGGCCTAGCGGGGCCTTGGATACGCAGTATTTT
TRBJ2-5 . TRBV29-1 . 12 CSVQQGSGTQYF TGCAGCGTGCAACAGGGAAGTGGGACCCAGTACTTC
TRBJ1-5 . TRBV7-8 . 18 CASSLDRTRQYSNQPQHF TGTGCCAGCAGCTTAGACAGGACGCGCCAGTATAGCAATCAGCCCCAGCATTTT
TRBJ1-6 . TRBV7-9 TRBD1 16 CASSSQGLGENFTLHF TGTGCCAGCAGCTCACAGGGGCTGGGGGAAAATTTTACCCTCCACTTT
TRBJ2-1 . TRBV2 TRBD2 16 CASSETLGLAGGHEFF TGTGCCAGCAGTGAAACCCTGGGACTAGCGGGGGGCCATGAGTTCTTC
TRBJ1-2 . TRBV3-1/TRBV3-2 TRBD1 15 CASSQDPGQGRGYTF TGTGCCAGCAGCCAAGACCCGGGACAGGGAAGGGGCTACACCTTC
TRBJ2-1 . TRBV10-1 . 15 CASSEVGALRDEQFF TGCGCCAGCAGTGAGGTGGGGGCGCTGAGAGATGAGCAGTTCTTC
TRBJ1-4 . TRBV6-5 TRBD1 14 CASRDRASNEKLFF TGTGCCAGCAGGGACAGGGCGTCTAATGAAAAACTGTTTTTT
TRBJ2-2 . TRBV27 . 14 CASSFGGGIGELFF TGTGCCAGCAGTTTTGGAGGGGGCATCGGGGAGCTGTTTTTT
TRBJ1-5 . TRBV6-5 . 15 CASSRLGARGQPQHF TGTGCCAGCAGCCGCTTAGGGGCTAGGGGGCAGCCCCAGCATTTT
TRBJ1-2 once TRBV5-5 TRBD1 15 CASSPTGSSNYGYTF TGTGCCAGCAGCCCGACAGGGTCTTCGAACTATGGCTACACCTTC
TRBJ2-3 . TRBV6-1 . 16 CASSAPLGGGTDTQYF TGTGCCAGCAGTGCCCCCCTGGGCGGGGGCACAGATACGCAGTATTTT
TRBJ2-7 . TRBV24-1 TRBD1 13 CATGGQYIYEQYF TGTGCCACCGGGGGACAGTATATCTACGAGCAGTACTTC
TRBJ1-2 few TRBV6-1 TRBD1 15 CASSDPGTEDYGYTF TGTGCCAGCAGTGACCCCGGGACAGAGGACTATGGCTACACCTTC
TRBJ1-2 . TRBV7-2 TRBD1 15 CASSPRTGANYGYTF TGTGCCAGCAGCCCACGGACAGGGGCTAACTATGGCTACACCTTC
TRBJ1-5 . TRBV19 TRBD1 14 CASSTLQGNQPQHF TGTGCCAGTAGCACCTTACAGGGGAATCAGCCCCAGCATTTT
TRBJ2-1 . TRBV9 . 14 CASNGGAHYNEQFF TGTGCCAGCAATGGGGGGGCCCACTACAATGAGCAGTTCTTC
TRBJ2-3 once TRBV7-3 . 14 CASSLLGRGDTQYF TGTGCCAGCAGCTTACTAGGCCGGGGAGATACGCAGTATTTT
TRBJ1-5 few TRBV12-3/TRBV12-4 . 13 CASTIFRGHPQHF TGTGCCAGCACCATTTTCAGGGGACATCCTCAGCATTTT
TRBJ1-5 . TRBV5-1 TRBD1 16 CASSPYSGQGYQPQHF TGCGCCAGCAGCCCATATTCGGGACAGGGCTACCAGCCCCAGCATTTT
TRBJ1-4 . TRBV7-9 . 15 CASSSGRGMAEKLFF TGTGCCAGCAGCTCCGGGAGGGGAATGGCTGAAAAACTGTTTTTT
TRBJ2-5 . TRBV9 TRBD2 18 CASSQNPGLAGGQETQYF TGTGCCAGCAGCCAAAACCCGGGACTAGCGGGGGGGCAAGAGACCCAGTACTTC